The 22 T cell receptor beta chains below were found in one sample sequenced in a study of T cells in Graves' hyperthyroidism and ophthalmopathy (dated 2019 in TCRdb). The library relied on multiplex PCR. For sequencing, an Illumina HiSeq 2000 was employed. The TCR beta CDR3 regions were amplified from the RNA transcripts. The first round of RT-PCR for the TCR CDR3 was performed with the HTBI primer set and the Qiagen OneStep RT-PCR kit. Through fastp at Q25 and MiXCR, TCRdb rebuilt clones from the public reads, retaining in-frame beta chains. Each entry is one CDR3 protein sequence, shown with its most common DNA and genes. The sample has some 620,000 distinct CDR3 sequences on record, 16% of them singletons. Around 4% of the sample is held by the ten biggest clonotypes. Sequences were obtained from blood. Source of these receptors: a woman in her 30s with Graves' hyperthyroidism.

This clonotype was observed a handful of times. This chain uses TRBV27 with TRBJ2-6; D may be TRBD2 (7 bases). Germline loops: CDR1 MNHEY, CDR2 SMNVEV (reference sequence). The ends were cut back, 6 bases at V and 0 bases at J, with 15 bases in the middle. The CDR3 is 17 residues long. DNA for the CDR3: TGTGCCAGCAGGAGGGGGGGGACAAGCTCTGGGGCCAACGTCCTGACTTTC. It is translated as CASRRGGTSSGANVLTF.

The rearrangement uses TRBV27 and TRBJ1-6; possibly TRBD1 for D (6 bases). CDR1 and CDR2 (germline): MNHEY, SMNVEV (reference sequence). The CDR3 has 13 residues. With 6 bases removed from V and 13 bases from J, the gap between germline ends came to 16 bases. In nucleotides, the CDR3 is TGTGCCAGCAGCCGTGACCCAGGGGTTCCCCTCCACTTT. Translating it yields CASSRDPGVPLHF.

This clonotype was observed at least ten times. The chain recombines TRBV7-2 with TRBJ2-1, with 14 bases lining up with TRBD2. The CDR3 loop spans 18 amino acids. The V and J ends lost 5 bases and 3 bases, in that order; junction bases with no gene match: 9. CDR1 SGHTA and CDR2 FQGNSA come from the germline V gene. The CDR3 DNA is TGTGCCAGCAGCCTGGGACTAGCGGGAGCGGCCTTCTACAATGAGCAGTTCTTC. Translated: CASSLGLAGAAFYNEQFF.

The table lists this clonotype with many counts. This chain connects TRBV2 to TRBJ1-2; possibly TRBD1 for D (5 bases). Germline CDR1 is SNHLY and CDR2 is FYNNEI. The CDR3 contains 15 residues. Between the trimmed V and J ends, which lost 2 bases and 8 bases, there was a span of 18 bases. The CDR3 loop reads CASSERLRGVRGYTF. CDR3 DNA: TGTGCCAGCAGTGAACGGTTGAGAGGGGTTCGGGGCTACACCTTC. The variable domain in full, with the rest retrieved from reference TRBV2 and TRBJ1-2, is EPEVTQTPSHQVTQMGQEVILRCVPISNHLYFYWYRQILGQKVEFLVSFYNNEISEKSEIFDDQFSVERPDGSNFTLKIRSTKLEDSAMYFCASSERLRGVRGYTFGSGTRLTVV.

The rearrangement joins TRBV7-9 to TRBJ1-1; TRBD1 is a possible D gene (5 bases). CDR3 length: 16 amino acids. The ends were cut back, 5 bases at V and 3 bases at J, with 19 bases in the middle. In germline, CDR1 is SEHNR, CDR2 FQNEAQ (reference sequence). DNA for the CDR3: TGTGCCAGCAGCCTAAGCGGGGGAAGATGGCACACTGAAGCTTTCTTT. Translating it yields CASSLSGGRWHTEAFF.

This clonotype was picked up a small number of times. The chain couples TRBV20-1 to TRBJ1-2; D may be TRBD1 (5 bases). V lost 3 bases and J 5 bases, leaving 13 bases between the germline ends. CDR3 length: 13 amino acids. The V gene's germline CDR1 is DFQATT and CDR2 SNEGSKA (reference sequence). The CDR3 reads CSASARVGYGYTF. The CDR3 DNA is TGCAGTGCTAGTGCCAGGGTTGGGTATGGCTACACCTTC.

This clonotype has ten or more counts. The rearrangement joins TRBV28 to TRBJ2-3, with a possible D match to TRBD1 (5 bases). Germline lookup yields CDR1 MDHEN and CDR2 SYDVKM. Trimming stripped 7 bases from V and 3 bases from J, with 20 bases between. The CDR3 spans 16 residues. DNA of the CDR3: TGTGCCAGCACCTTAGATAGGGGCCAAGCAACAGATACGCAGTATTTT. Translated, it gives CASTLDRGQATDTQYF.

The rearrangement uses TRBV29-1 and TRBJ2-7, with TRBD2 matching over 7 bases. CDR1 is SQVTM and CDR2 is ANQGSEA in the germline V gene. This CDR3 comprises 14 residues. V shed 4 bases and J 6 bases; nucleotides not matched to a gene: 12. The CDR3 here is CSVVRASGPAEQYF. The CDR3 DNA reads as TGCAGCGTTGTCCGGGCTAGCGGTCCAGCCGAGCAGTACTTC.

With respect to this clonotype: This may arise from a read error, as a much more abundant clone is one base away. This rearrangement joins TRBV6-1 to TRBJ1-5; D unresolved. The CDR3 has 16 amino acids. Germline V gives CDR1 MNHNS, CDR2 SASEGT. CDR3 coding DNA: TGTGCCAGCAGTGAAGCCGGGTGGGTGGCCAATCAGCCCCGGCATTTT. Residues: CASSEAGWVANQPRHF.

The rearrangement joins TRBV24-1 to TRBJ2-3, with 10 positions matching TRBD2. Germline V gives CDR1 KGHDR, CDR2 SFDVKD. CDR3 size: 16 residues. Unmatched junction bases numbered 7, after V lost 3 bases and J lost 5 bases. The CDR3: CATSDSPAGGGDTQYF. The CDR3 DNA reads TGTGCCACCAGTGATAGTCCAGCGGGAGGGGGAGATACGCAGTATTTT.

This clonotype was seen ten or more times. The chain links TRBV27 to TRBJ2-1; 8 nucleotides agree with TRBD2. Trimming at V came to 5 bases and at J to 2 bases, leaving 8 bases not matched to a gene. The CDR3 loop spans 16 amino acids. Germline V gives CDR1 MNHEY, CDR2 SMNVEV (reference sequence). The chain's CDR3 is CASSLRSSGAYNEQFF. CDR3 sequence (DNA): TGTGCCAGCAGTCTTCGGAGTAGCGGGGCCTACAATGAGCAGTTCTTC.

This clonotype was counted between two and nine times. The V gene is TRBV7-2, the J gene TRBJ1-6; D unclear. The germline V gene encodes CDR1 SGHTA and CDR2 FQGNSA. The germline V and J ends were trimmed by 4 bases and 7 bases, with 11 bases remaining between them. The CDR3 loop spans 14 amino acids. CDR3 DNA sequence: TGTGCCAGCAGCTCACATTTCAGGAATTCACCCCTCCACTTT. Translating gives CASSSHFRNSPLHF.

This clonotype was counted at least ten times. The chain employs TRBV2 and TRBJ2-3; a weak D match, TRBD2 (6 bases). V shed 3 bases and J shed 2 bases, with 12 bases lying between them. From germline, CDR1 is SNHLY and CDR2 FYNNEI. CDR3 length: 15 amino acids. The CDR3 DNA follows: TGTGCCAGCAGTGATTGGGGCGGGATCACAGATACGCAGTATTTT. It encodes CASSDWGGITDTQYF.

This clonotype was seen only a few times. The V call is TRBV6-2 or TRBV6-3, the J call TRBJ1-5; D remains unclear. V dropped 0 bases and J dropped 6 bases, with 6 bases sitting between them. This CDR3 has 13 amino acids. CDR1 and CDR2 (germline): MNHEY, SVGEGT. CDR3 residues: CASSYSWGQPQHF. CDR3 sequence (DNA): TGTGCCAGCAGTTACTCGTGGGGTCAGCCCCAGCATTTT.

The V gene is TRBV5-6, the J gene TRBJ2-2; perhaps TRBD2 as D (6 bases). This CDR3 has 14 residues. CDR1 is SGHDT, CDR2 YYEEEE, per germline. Trimming pared 4 bases from V and 4 bases from J, leaving 11 bases between. CDR3 nucleotide sequence: TGTGCCAGCAGCCCGGGACTGAGCACCGGGGAGCTGTTTTTT. Protein product: CASSPGLSTGELFF. The full variable domain, in which reference TRBV5-6 and TRBJ2-2 provide the parts outside the CDR3, is DAGVTQSPTHLIKTRGQQVTLRCSPKSGHDTVSWYQQALGQGPQFIFQYYEEEERQRGNFPDRFSGHQFPNYSSELNVNALLLGDSALYLCASSPGLSTGELFFGEGSRLTVL.

The J gene is TRBJ1-1, the V gene TRBV29-1, with TRBD1 matching 7 bases. The CDR3 is made up of 14 amino acids. The germline V gene encodes CDR1 SQVTM and CDR2 ANQGSEA. J gave up 2 bases and V 8 bases, and 11 bases lay outside the gene matches. For the CDR3, the DNA is TGCAGCACTTTACAGGGGAAGAGAAACACTGAAGCTTTCTTT. Translation: CSTLQGKRNTEAFF.

This clonotype was observed at least ten times. The rearrangement joins TRBV6-2 or TRBV6-3 to TRBJ1-1; no definite D call. In germline, CDR1 is MNHEY, CDR2 SVGEGT. Trimming left V 2 bases short and J 0 bases short, with 16 bases between. The CDR3 sequence is 17 residues long. The CDR3 sequence is CASSYSFQQNMNTEAFF. In DNA, the CDR3 is TGTGCCAGCAGTTACAGTTTCCAGCAAAATATGAACACTGAAGCTTTCTTT.

In this sample, this clonotype turned up many times. V and J are TRBV28 and TRBJ2-5; D is undetermined. The germline V gene has CDR1 MDHEN and CDR2 SYDVKM. V was pared by 7 bases and J by 4 bases, with 13 bases between. This CDR3 spans 13 amino acids. CDR3 sequence: CASIKGLGETQYF. In DNA, the CDR3 is TGTGCCAGCATTAAGGGCTTAGGAGAGACCCAGTACTTC.

At least ten counts were recorded for this clonotype. This sequence joins TRBV6-1 and TRBJ1-3, with D possibly being TRBD1 (6 bases). Looked up from germline, CDR1 is MNHNS and CDR2 is SASEGT. V dropped 11 bases and J dropped 0 bases, with 11 bases sitting between them. The CDR3 has 13 residues. CDR3 loop: CAGKQGSGNTIYF. CDR3 nucleotides: TGTGCCGGAAAACAGGGCTCTGGAAACACCATATATTTT.

This chain uses TRBV5-1 with TRBJ2-1, with D perhaps assigned TRBD1 or TRBD2 (5 bases each). The CDR3 has 12 residues. V was trimmed by 4 bases and J by 8 bases, leaving 10 bases between them. Per germline, CDR1 SGHRS and CDR2 YFSETQ. The CDR3 here is CASSQGTDEQFF. The CDR3 DNA reads as TGCGCCAGCAGCCAAGGGACGGATGAGCAGTTCTTC.

V and J are TRBV20-1 and TRBJ2-3; 7 bases align to TRBD2. Per the germline V gene, CDR1 is DFQATT and CDR2 is SNEGSKA (reference sequence). The CDR3 has 13 residues. V trimming: 3 bases; J trimming: 2 bases; junction bases outside the gene matches: 2. CDR3 amino acids: CSASGDYTDTQYF. For the CDR3, the DNA is TGCAGTGCTAGCGGGGACTACACAGATACGCAGTATTTT.

In its sample, this clonotype was seen many times. CDR3 DNA sequence: TGTGCCAGCAGCCCCCGGAGGGAGATGGGCTACGAGCAGTACTTC. Translation: CASSPRREMGYEQYF. The chain carries TRBV7-9 and TRBJ2-7; maybe TRBD2 (6 bases). The CDR3 has 15 amino acids. Trimming pared 5 bases from V and 3 bases from J, leaving 17 bases between. Germline V lookup: CDR1 SEHNR, CDR2 FQNEAQ (reference sequence).